The 26 T cell receptor beta chains in this list originate from one sample, sequenced in a study of cytomegalovirus exposure and HLA in healthy donors. Clones were sequenced by immunoSEQ multiplex PCR, and TCRdb holds only the in-frame ones, with some missing. Among some 240,000 clones listed, over 80% were seen once. Sequences were obtained from PBMCs. These receptors all come from a woman between 18 and 29 years old in good health and CMV-seronegative.

This clone has only a few counts. CDR3 DNA: TGTGCCAGCAGTTACTCGATTTCCGGGACAAGCTACGAGCAGTACTTC. Its translation: CASSYSISGTSYEQYF. The chain has TRBV6-6 and TRBJ2-7; a possible D gene is TRBD1 (6 bases). The CDR3 spans 16 residues. The germline V gene encodes CDR1 MNHNY and CDR2 SVGAGI (reference sequence). Trimming took off 0 bases at V and 3 bases at J, with 15 bases between the two ends.

This chain links TRBV10-3 with TRBJ2-7; D gene ambiguous. V was trimmed by 2 bases and J by 3 bases, leaving 8 bases between them. Germline CDR1 and CDR2: ENHRY and SYGVKD. The CDR3 length is 13 residues. The CDR3 nucleotides read TGTGCCATCAGTGAGGGGTCCATCTACGAGCAGTACTTC. Its translation: CAISEGSIYEQYF.

V and J are TRBV27 and TRBJ2-3; tentative D call: TRBD1 (6 bases). The CDR3 is made up of 17 amino acids. Germline assignment: CDR1 MNHEY and CDR2 SMNVEV (reference sequence). Deletions cut 6 bases from V and 1 base from J, with 20 bases between. The CDR3 nucleotides are TGTGCCAGCAGCCACATAAACTTAGGGGGAGGCACAGATACGCAGTATTTT. The encoded protein is CASSHINLGGGTDTQYF.

V gene TRBV27 combines with J gene TRBJ1-3, with 7 bases matching TRBD1. Germline CDR1 MNHEY, CDR2 SMNVEV (reference sequence). The CDR3 is 19 amino acids. Trimming removed 0 bases from V and 2 bases from J; junction bases left unmatched: 13. CDR3 loop: CASSLSGGGRVGTGNTIYF. The CDR3 DNA reads as TGTGCCAGCAGTTTATCAGGGGGCGGCCGTGTTGGAACTGGAAACACCATATATTTT.

The chain couples TRBV5-1 to TRBJ2-1, with D maybe TRBD2 (7 bases). The ends were cut back, 0 bases at V and 7 bases at J, with 14 bases in the middle. The CDR3 is 15 amino acids. From germline, CDR1 is SGHRS and CDR2 YFSETQ. In nucleotides, the CDR3 is TGCGCCAGCAGCTTGGAGGGGGGGCCTCGGAATGAGCAGTTCTTC. Amino acid sequence: CASSLEGGPRNEQFF.

This clone is a singleton in its sample. This chain connects TRBV5-6 to TRBJ1-2, with 8 nucleotides matching TRBD1. V lost 0 bases to trimming and J lost 1 base; unmatched junction nucleotides: 8. The CDR3 consists of 17 residues. In germline, CDR1 is SGHDT, CDR2 YYEEEE. CDR3 protein: CASSLGVTGVNNYGYTF. DNA for the CDR3: TGTGCCAGCAGCTTGGGGGTGACAGGGGTTAATAACTATGGCTACACCTTC.

The chain recombines TRBV18 with TRBJ1-2, with D maybe TRBD1 (5 bases). The germline gives CDR1 KGHSH, CDR2 LQKENI. The V end lost 1 base, the J end lost 7 bases, and 10 bases lay between the germline ends. The CDR3 contains 13 residues. The CDR3 DNA sequence: TGTGCCAGCTCACCACGGGGGGTCGGTGGCTACACCTTC. It specifies CASSPRGVGGYTF.

The chain combines TRBV5-6 with TRBJ1-2; 7 bases match TRBD1. CDR3 length: 13 amino acids. Germline CDR1 is SGHDT and CDR2 is YYEEEE. Trimming removed 4 bases from V and 5 bases from J; junction bases left unmatched: 5. The CDR3 DNA reads as TGTGCCAGCAGCATAGGGACAGCATATGGCTACACCTTC. This translates into CASSIGTAYGYTF. The complete variable domain, with remaining parts taken from reference TRBV5-6 and TRBJ1-2, reads DAGVTQSPTHLIKTRGQQVTLRCSPKSGHDTVSWYQQALGQGPQFIFQYYEEEERQRGNFPDRFSGHQFPNYSSELNVNALLLGDSALYLCASSIGTAYGYTFGSGTRLTVV.

The rearrangement joins TRBV7-2 to TRBJ1-1, with D uncertain. Trimming cost V 1 base and J 4 bases, with 22 bases left between them. Germline values: CDR1 SGHTA, CDR2 FQGNSA. The CDR3 has 18 amino acids. CDR3 DNA sequence: TGTGCCAGCAGCTTAGAGTGGCAGTCTTTTCCCTCAGGCACTGAAGCTTTCTTT. It is translated as CASSLEWQSFPSGTEAFF.

Only one count was recorded for this clone. The chain employs TRBV27 and TRBJ2-7; no reliable D call. Germline V gene sequence: CDR1 MNHEY, CDR2 SMNVEV (reference sequence). V lost 7 bases to trimming and J lost 2 bases, with 9 bases between them. The CDR3 runs to 12 residues. The CDR3 DNA follows: TGTGCCAGCAAGTTGATCACCTACGAGCAGTACTTC. Its translation is CASKLITYEQYF.

The chain links TRBV27 to TRBJ2-1; TRBD2 agrees at 9 bases. There are 15 residues in the CDR3. Germline V lookup: CDR1 MNHEY, CDR2 SMNVEV (reference sequence). The V segment lost 3 bases and the J segment 5 bases; nucleotides outside the gene matches: 5. The DNA of the CDR3 is TGTGCCAGCAGTTTCGCGGGGGGGCCTCACAATGAGCAGTTCTTC. This translates into CASSFAGGPHNEQFF.

V and J are TRBV4-1 and TRBJ1-6; possible D gene TRBD1, 6 bases. Trimming pared 2 bases from V and 7 bases from J, leaving 15 bases between. The CDR3 length is 16 residues. Per germline, CDR1 MGHRA and CDR2 YSYEKL. CDR3 region: CASSQNPQGFNSPLHF. CDR3 DNA sequence: TGCGCCAGCAGCCAAAACCCCCAGGGGTTCAATTCACCCCTCCACTTT.

In this sample, this clone turned up a few times. The chain employs TRBV19 and TRBJ2-6, with unresolved D. Trimming cost V 7 bases and J 0 bases, with 7 bases left between them. Germline V gives CDR1 LNHDA, CDR2 SQIVND (reference sequence). The CDR3 has 14 residues. In nucleotides, the CDR3 is TGTGCCAGTAACCGCATCTCTGGGGCCAACGTCCTGACTTTC. Translation gives CASNRISGANVLTF. Variable domain in full (rest from reference TRBV19 and TRBJ2-6): DGGITQSPKYLFRKEGQNVTLSCEQNLNHDAMYWYRQDPGQGLRLIYYSQIVNDFQKGDIAEGYSVSREKKESFPLTVTSAQKNPTAFYLCASNRISGANVLTFGAGSRLTVL.

The chain is built from TRBV30 and TRBJ2-7, with D tentatively TRBD1 or TRBD2 (5 bases each). This CDR3 is 13 amino acids long. CDR1 is GTSNPN and CDR2 is SVGIG in the germline V gene (reference sequence). V dropped 2 bases and J dropped 3 bases, with 11 bases sitting between them. The CDR3 here is CAWSTGGGYEQYF. The CDR3 DNA sequence: TGTGCCTGGAGTACCGGTGGGGGCTACGAGCAGTACTTC.

The CDR3: CASSPGVSYQPQHF. The CDR3 DNA sequence: TGTGCCAGCAGCCCCGGGGTCAGCTATCAGCCCCAGCATTTT. V usage is TRBV28 and J usage is TRBJ1-5; D not resolved. CDR1 is MDHEN, CDR2 SYDVKM, per germline. This CDR3 is 14 amino acids long. With 6 bases removed from V and 5 bases from J, the gap between germline ends came to 14 bases.

This chain connects TRBV25-1 to TRBJ2-2; TRBD2 matches at 9 bases. Germline CDR1 MGHDK, CDR2 SYGVNS. V lost 4 bases, J lost 4 bases, and 7 bases stayed unmatched. CDR3 length: 16 residues. The CDR3 nucleotides are TGTGCCAGCAGTGGGGCGGGAGGGGTAGGCACCGGGGAGCTGTTTTTT. Amino acid sequence: CASSGAGGVGTGELFF.

V is TRBV5-1 and J is TRBJ2-6; D not resolved. This CDR3 has 16 residues. Germline lookup yields CDR1 SGHRS and CDR2 YFSETQ. The V end was cut by 0 bases, the J end by 0 bases, with 7 bases between. This chain's CDR3 is CASSLVPYSGANVLTF. In DNA, the CDR3 is TGCGCCAGCAGCTTGGTTCCTTACTCTGGGGCCAACGTCCTGACTTTC. The complete variable domain, with remaining parts taken from reference TRBV5-1 and TRBJ2-6, reads KAGVTQTPRYLIKTRGQQVTLSCSPISGHRSVSWYQQTPGQGLQFLFEYFSETQRNKGNFPGRFSGRQFSNSRSEMNVSTLELGDSALYLCASSLVPYSGANVLTFGAGSRLTVL.

The rearrangement joins TRBV9 to TRBJ2-7; 7 bases fit TRBD2. The J segment lost 5 bases and the V segment lost 5 bases, leaving 16 bases of the junction unmatched. This CDR3 region has 16 residues. Germline V CDR1 and CDR2: SGDLS, YYNGEE. CDR3 coding DNA: TGTGCCAGCAGTTCTAGCGGAGCCCTCGGGTCCGACGAGCAGTACTTC. It codes for CASSSSGALGSDEQYF.

This clone was detected only a few times. CDR3 residues: CASSQADQPQHF. In DNA, the CDR3 is TGTGCCAGCAGCCAGGCTGATCAGCCCCAGCATTTT. The chain recombines TRBV2 with TRBJ1-5; D is uncertain. CDR1 is SNHLY, CDR2 FYNNEI, per germline. This CDR3 is 12 amino acids long. Deletions cut 6 bases from V and 5 bases from J, with 8 bases between.

The chain uses TRBV25-1 and TRBJ1-2, with D possibly matching TRBD1 (6 bases). V lost 2 bases and J 2 bases, leaving 9 bases between the germline ends. Germline V lookup: CDR1 MGHDK, CDR2 SYGVNS. This CDR3 spans 14 amino acids. CDR3 sequence reads: CASSEHGQNYGYTF. DNA of the CDR3: TGTGCCAGCAGTGAACATGGACAGAACTATGGCTACACCTTC.

The rearrangement links TRBV6-5 to TRBJ2-7; tentative D call: TRBD2 (5 bases). Germline CDR1 reads MNHEY; CDR2 reads SVGAGI. Trimming stripped 4 bases from V and 5 bases from J, with 18 bases between. CDR3 length equals 15 residues. In DNA, the CDR3 is TGTGCCAGCAGTTCCCGAGGGCTAGCTGTTCACGAGCAGTACTTC. Translating it yields CASSSRGLAVHEQYF.

This clone was counted a single time. Other DNA sequences of this sample code for an identical CDR3. This chain connects TRBV9 to TRBJ2-7, with TRBD1 matching 8 bases. Germline V gives CDR1 SGDLS, CDR2 YYNGEE. The CDR3 extends over 14 amino acids. The J segment lost 1 base and the V segment lost 4 bases, leaving 4 bases of the junction unmatched. Here the CDR3 reads CASSKGQGSYEQYF. The CDR3 nucleotides are TGTGCCAGCAGCAAAGGACAGGGTTCCTACGAGCAGTACTTC.

V is TRBV10-3 and J is TRBJ1-2; TRBD1 might be the D (5 bases). V was trimmed by 6 bases and J by 4 bases, leaving 12 bases between them. Germline assignment: CDR1 ENHRY and CDR2 SYGVKD. The CDR3 loop spans 13 amino acids. CDR3 in DNA: TGTGCCATCAGGGGGGGATTATCCTATGGCTACACCTTC. As protein: CAIRGGLSYGYTF.

This chain uses TRBV10-3 with TRBJ1-1, with 11 bases identical to TRBD1. This CDR3 spans 17 amino acids. From germline, CDR1 is ENHRY and CDR2 SYGVKD. V lost 2 bases and J lost 1; bases outside the gene matches: 6. The CDR3 DNA reads as TGTGCCATCAGTGAGAGGGGACAGGGGGTCGGGAACACTGAAGCTTTCTTT. It yields the protein CAISERGQGVGNTEAFF.

The J gene is TRBJ1-2, the V gene TRBV5-6; no clear D. Germline CDR1 SGHDT, CDR2 YYEEEE. The CDR3 length is 14 residues. V was trimmed by 0 bases and J by 4 bases, leaving 10 bases between them. CDR3 sequence (DNA): TGTGCCAGCAGCTTGGCCCGGATGGGCTATGGCTACACCTTC. It yields the protein CASSLARMGYGYTF.

This chain links TRBV5-1 with TRBJ1-1; D gene ambiguous. Trimming shortened V by 1 base and J by 3 bases, and 10 bases separated the two germline ends. CDR1 is SGHRS and CDR2 is YFSETQ in the germline V gene. The CDR3 contains 14 residues. The CDR3 spells CASSLRNAHTEAFF. DNA for the CDR3: TGCGCCAGCAGCTTGCGGAACGCCCACACTGAAGCTTTCTTT.